This TCR beta chain was documented in a study of cytomegalovirus exposure and HLA in healthy donors. Study results and limitations: Researchers catalogued under 200 TCR beta chains as cytomegalovirus-associated. Among CMV-associated TCR beta chains, most appeared HLA-restricted in a later analysis. Productive status was seen about 90% or about 30% of the time for most TCR beta V segments in an earlier analysis.

Donors consisted of healthy bone marrow donors. This clone showed up just a few times. Its antigen is not identified. Germline V gene data show CDR1 as SGHRS and CDR2 as YFSETQ. Trimming took 2 bases from V and 0 from J, leaving 10 bases between them. The CDR3 is 15 residues long. Primers: 60 Vbeta forward and 13 Jbeta reverse. Only in-frame clones appear in the TCRdb table, and some are missing; sequencing was by immunoSEQ multiplex PCR. The sample has some 150,000 clones; roughly 80% are singletons. This chain links TRBV5-1 with TRBJ2-3; D remains ambiguous. The sequenced sample consisted of PBMCs. The TCR originated in a woman in her twenties or thirties in good health and CMV-seropositive. DNA for the CDR3: TGCGCCAGCAGCTTCAGCAGGCCTAGCACAGATACGCAGTATTTT. This encodes CASSFSRPSTDTQYF.